This T cell receptor beta chain derives from a study of cytomegalovirus exposure and HLA in healthy donors. PCR used 60 Vbeta primers and 13 Jbeta primers. In the authors' workflow: There were about 80 million unique TCR beta chains by a later count, and about 11 million of them were shared. Sequencing was performed with immunoSEQ multiplex PCR; in TCRdb, only in-frame clones are kept and a portion is missing. V, J and clone size reflect that table, while D and trimming were determined from the DNA. This table lists 130,000 or so clones. V was pared by 6 bases and J by 15 bases, with 23 bases of the junction left unmatched. Germline V gene sequence: CDR1 SNHLY, CDR2 FYNNEI. This CDR3 is 16 amino acids long. A remark on this clone: The target antigen is unknown.

Whole-study findings and limits: A later analysis associated 16,000 or so TCR beta sequences with HLA alleles at a 0.05 false discovery rate.

The sample was PBMCs. This clonotype was obtained from a woman in her sixties or seventies in good health and CMV-seronegative. The chain links TRBV2 to TRBJ1-5; TRBD1 aligns across 7 bases. This CDR3 is CASSVTFGQVSLPRHF. The CDR3 nucleotides are TGTGCCAGCAGCGTCACTTTTGGACAGGTTTCCCTCCCTAGGCATTTT.